This T cell receptor (beta chain) is from a study of Tregs in tolerant kidney transplant recipients. Study outcomes and limitations: Nucleotide sequences could not be compared across some patients' samples due to primer changes. Donor-specific Treg expansion exceeded global Treg expansion in tolerant patients, suggesting antigen drive.

Using immunoSEQ multiplex PCR, the repertoire was profiled, and TCRdb retains in-frame clones only, with some absent. This repertoire shows about 94,000 clones, 93% found once; its top ten account for 0.46%. The count of this clone is one. The antigen is undetermined. Thawed PBMCs were FACS-sorted into unstimulated CD4+CD25+CD127- regulatory T cells, CD4+CD25- non-regulatory cells, CD4 and CD8 cells. Germline assignment: CDR1 LGHNA and CDR2 YNFKEQ. V shed 1 base, J shed 3 bases, and the junction held 1 base outside the gene matches. The CDR3 runs 15 residues. The source material was CD4+ T cells from blood, sampled before the transplant. This chain uses TRBV4-2 with TRBJ2-1; 9 bases match TRBD2. This clonotype originated in a human donor who received a combined kidney and bone marrow transplant. The CDR3 region has the DNA TGTGCCAGCAGCCAAGGACTAGCGGACTACAATGAGCAGTTCTTC. Translated, it gives CASSQGLADYNEQFF.